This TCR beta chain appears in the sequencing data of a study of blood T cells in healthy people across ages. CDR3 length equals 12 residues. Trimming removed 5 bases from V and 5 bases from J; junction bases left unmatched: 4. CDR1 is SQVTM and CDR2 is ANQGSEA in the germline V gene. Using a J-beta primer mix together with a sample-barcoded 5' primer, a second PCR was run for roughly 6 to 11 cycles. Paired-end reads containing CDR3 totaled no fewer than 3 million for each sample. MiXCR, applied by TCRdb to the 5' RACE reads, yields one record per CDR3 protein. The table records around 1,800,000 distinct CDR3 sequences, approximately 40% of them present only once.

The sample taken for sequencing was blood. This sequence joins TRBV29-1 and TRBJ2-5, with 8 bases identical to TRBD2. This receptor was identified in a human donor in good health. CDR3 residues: CSVRASGETQYF. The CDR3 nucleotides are TGCAGCGTTAGGGCTAGCGGGGAGACCCAGTACTTC.